Each of the 18 T cell receptor beta chains below was sequenced from the same sample in a study of blood T cell repertoires in COVID-19. The protocol was immunoSEQ multiplex PCR, while the TCRdb copy is restricted to in-frame clones and leaves out a portion. The repertoire consists of 250,000 to 350,000 clones, with approximately 84% occurring once and the leading ten covering roughly 1.5%. Sequencing was done on a sample of peripheral blood. These TCRs come from a human donor with COVID-19, enrolled during active disease. The donor label of this sample is uncertain.

This clone was seen just once. V and J are TRBV7-9 and TRBJ2-4; possibly TRBD1 for D (5 bases). This CDR3 spans 16 amino acids. The germline gives CDR1 SEHNR, CDR2 FQNEAQ (reference sequence). Trimming removed 3 bases from V and 4 bases from J, with 16 bases in between. The CDR3 coding sequence is TGTGCCAGCAGCTTGAGCCGGCAGGGCGTGAAAAACATTCAGTACTTC. Encoded protein: CASSLSRQGVKNIQYF.

The chain is built from TRBV30 and TRBJ1-2, with D uncertain. Trimming left V 0 bases short and J 2 bases short, with 7 bases between. The CDR3 contains 13 residues. Germline loops: CDR1 GTSNPN, CDR2 SVGIG (reference sequence). As DNA, the CDR3 is TGTGCCTGGAGTGTAGCCCTAAACTATGGCTACACCTTC. Translated, it gives CAWSVALNYGYTF.

This sequence joins TRBV6-5 and TRBJ1-1; TRBD1 matches at 9 bases. J gave up 1 base and V 1 base, and 4 bases lay outside the gene matches. CDR1 is MNHEY, CDR2 SVGAGI, per germline. This CDR3 contains 16 residues. CDR3 protein: CASSYWTGEGNTEAFF. Written as DNA, the CDR3 is TGTGCCAGCAGTTACTGGACAGGGGAAGGGAACACTGAAGCTTTCTTT.

The chain carries TRBV25-1 and TRBJ2-7, with 7 bases that match TRBD2. From germline, CDR1 is MGHDK and CDR2 SYGVNS. V lost 1 base and J lost 6; bases outside the gene matches: 6. The CDR3 spans 14 residues. The CDR3 DNA reads as TGTGCCAGCAGTGAATCGGGGGGTATCGGCGAGCAGTACTTC. This encodes CASSESGGIGEQYF.

This clone has just a few counts. CDR3 in amino acids: CAWSATGRAPNYGYTF. CDR3 DNA: TGTGCCTGGAGTGCCACGGGCAGGGCCCCTAACTATGGCTACACCTTC. This rearrangement joins TRBV30 to TRBJ1-2, with D tentatively TRBD1 (5 bases). This CDR3 comprises 16 residues. The germline V gene encodes CDR1 GTSNPN and CDR2 SVGIG (reference sequence). V lost 1 base to trimming and J lost 0 bases, with 15 bases between them.

This clone appeared a few times. This chain connects TRBV28 to TRBJ2-2, with 8 positions matching TRBD2. CDR1 and CDR2 from the germline V gene are MDHEN and SYDVKM. V trimming: 5 bases; J trimming: 1 base; junction bases outside the gene matches: 3. This CDR3 spans 15 amino acids. The CDR3 sequence is CASSPSGRNTGELFF. The CDR3 nucleotides are TGTGCCAGCAGTCCGAGCGGGAGGAACACCGGGGAGCTGTTTTTT.

The chain combines TRBV19 with TRBJ1-2; a weak D match, TRBD1 (6 bases). The CDR3 has 15 residues. V was clipped by 5 bases and J by 2 bases, with 15 bases between them. Germline CDR1 reads LNHDA; CDR2 reads SQIVND (reference sequence). The CDR3 DNA follows: TGTGCCAGTAGTGAGTCCCGACAGGCGAACTATGGCTACACCTTC. Translating gives CASSESRQANYGYTF.

The chain has TRBV6-2 or TRBV6-3 and TRBJ2-2, with TRBD2 matching 9 bases. This CDR3 is built from 16 residues. The V and J ends lost 2 bases and 4 bases, in that order; junction bases with no gene match: 5. In germline, CDR1 is MNHEY, CDR2 SVGEGT. The CDR3 sequence: CASSYPLAGITGELFF. CDR3 DNA sequence: TGTGCCAGCAGTTACCCCCTAGCGGGAATCACCGGGGAGCTGTTTTTT.

A single count supports this clone. The rearrangement joins TRBV2 to TRBJ1-6; 8 positions match TRBD1. The junction had 5 bases not matched to a gene; V was cut back by 0 bases and J by 10 bases. The CDR3 is made up of 15 amino acids. In germline, CDR1 is SNHLY, CDR2 FYNNEI. DNA of the CDR3: TGTGCCAGCAGTGAAGCTGGACAGGGCTTCTCACCCCTCCACTTT. It translates to CASSEAGQGFSPLHF.

V and J are TRBV6-5 and TRBJ1-5; 8 bases fit TRBD1. The junction had 4 bases not matched to a gene; V was cut back by 5 bases and J by 4 bases. The CDR3 sequence is 14 residues long. Germline CDR1 is MNHEY and CDR2 is SVGAGI. The CDR3 protein is CASSRRQGNQPQHF. CDR3 sequence (DNA): TGTGCCAGCAGTCGTCGACAGGGGAATCAGCCCCAGCATTTT.

This clone showed up just a few times. The chain joins TRBV28 to TRBJ1-1; 9 bases are shared with TRBD1. The V gene end was trimmed by 3 bases and the J gene end by 5 bases; junction bases not matched to a gene: 4. The CDR3 has 14 amino acids. Germline V gene sequence: CDR1 MDHEN, CDR2 SYDVKM. CDR3 loop: CASSFWDRVTEAFF. CDR3 bases: TGTGCCAGCAGTTTCTGGGACAGGGTGACTGAAGCTTTCTTT. Combining the CDR3 with reference TRBV28 and TRBJ1-1 gives the whole variable domain DVKVTQSSRYLVKRTGEKVFLECVQDMDHENMFWYRQDPGLGLRLIYFSYDVKMKEKGDIPEGYSVSREKKERFSLILESASTNQTSMYLCASSFWDRVTEAFFGQGTRLTVV.

The chain links TRBV18 to TRBJ2-1, with TRBD1 identical over 9 bases. The CDR3 loop spans 16 amino acids. J was trimmed by 4 bases and V by 1 base; bases with no gene match: 5. The germline CDR1 and CDR2 sequences are KGHSH and LQKENI. CDR3 protein: CASSPLETGGYNEQFF. CDR3 nucleotides: TGTGCCAGCTCACCACTTGAGACAGGGGGGTACAATGAGCAGTTCTTC.

The chain links TRBV5-1 to TRBJ2-3, with 10 bases lining up with TRBD2. V dropped 1 base and J dropped 5; count of bases not matched to a gene: 1. The germline gives CDR1 SGHRS, CDR2 YFSETQ. The CDR3 runs 14 residues. CDR3 region: CASSLTSGKDTQYF. For the CDR3, the DNA is TGCGCCAGCAGCTTGACTAGCGGGAAAGATACGCAGTATTTT. The whole variable domain, remainder taken from reference TRBV5-1 and TRBJ2-3, is KAGVTQTPRYLIKTRGQQVTLSCSPISGHRSVSWYQQTPGQGLQFLFEYFSETQRNKGNFPGRFSGRQFSNSRSEMNVSTLELGDSALYLCASSLTSGKDTQYFGPGTRLTVL.

Comments on this clone: Just one base apart from a much larger clone, this may be a read error. The chain carries TRBV11-2 and TRBJ2-1, with TRBD2 matching over 12 bases. Germline V CDR1 and CDR2: SGHAT, FQNNGV. V lost 1 base and J lost 6; bases outside the gene matches: 1. The CDR3 spans 15 residues. This chain's CDR3 is CASSLGLAGANEQFF. The CDR3 DNA reads as TGTGCCAGCAGCTTAGGACTAGCGGGAGCCAATGAGCAGTTCTTC. The whole variable domain, remainder taken from reference TRBV11-2 and TRBJ2-1, is EAGVAQSPRYKIIEKRQSVAFWCNPISGHATLYWYQQILGQGPKLLIQFQNNGVVDDSQLPKDRFSAERLKGVDSTLKIQPAKLEDSAVYLCASSLGLAGANEQFFGPGTRLTVL.

The chain has TRBV4-1 and TRBJ1-3, with 7 positions matching TRBD1. Germline CDR1 reads MGHRA; CDR2 reads YSYEKL. The CDR3 sequence is 15 residues long. J was trimmed by 2 bases and V by 1 base; bases with no gene match: 2. DNA for the CDR3: TGCGCCAGCAGCCAAGTCGGGACAGCTGGAAACACCATATATTTT. Protein sequence: CASSQVGTAGNTIYF.

This chain joins TRBV5-4 and TRBJ2-3, with TRBD2 matching over 8 bases. The CDR3 covers 15 residues. V lost 0 bases and J lost 3; bases outside the gene matches: 3. CDR1 and CDR2 from the germline V gene are SGHNT and YYREEE (reference sequence). CDR3 residues: CASSLGTSITDTQYF. CDR3 nucleotide sequence: TGTGCCAGCAGCTTGGGGACTAGCATTACAGATACGCAGTATTTT.

This clone was counted at least ten times. This rearrangement joins TRBV6-6 to TRBJ1-1; 11 bases are shared with TRBD1. CDR3 length equals 14 residues. Per germline, CDR1 MNHNY and CDR2 SVGAGI (reference sequence). The J segment lost 4 bases and the V segment lost 4 bases, leaving 2 bases of the junction unmatched. CDR3 DNA: TGTGCCAGCAGTTCGGGACAGGGGGGCACTGAAGCTTTCTTT. Translated, it gives CASSSGQGGTEAFF.

This clone was seen once. The same CDR3 is also encoded by other DNA sequences in this sample. This CDR3 reads CASSLGGSGYEQYF. The CDR3 coding sequence is TGTGCCAGCAGCTTAGGTGGTAGCGGCTACGAGCAGTACTTC. The chain employs TRBV7-9 and TRBJ2-7; maybe TRBD2 (6 bases). With 1 base removed from V and 3 bases from J, the gap between germline ends came to 10 bases. The CDR3 has 14 residues. Germline V gene data show CDR1 as SEHNR and CDR2 as FQNEAQ (reference sequence).